This T cell receptor beta chain was captured by sequencing in a study of cytomegalovirus exposure and HLA in healthy donors. Study-wide results and limits: There were some V segments, including TRBV6-2 and TRBV6-3, excluded as indistinguishable.

PCR amplification relied on 60 Vbeta primers (plus 13 Jbeta primers). Sequenced by immunoSEQ multiplex PCR; TCRdb stores in-frame clones only, minus some. The sample contains about 110,000 clones, just over 15% of which appear only once. The CDR3 contains 13 residues. The V gene's germline CDR1 is LGHNA and CDR2 YSLEER. The V gene lost 6 bases and the J gene lost 4 bases, with 9 bases spanning the gap. As concerns this clone: As yet, its antigen is unknown.

The receptor's source is a woman between 18 and 29 years old in good health and CMV-seronegative. Input material: PBMCs. This chain uses TRBV4-3 with TRBJ1-4; maybe TRBD1 (5 bases). The CDR3 nucleotides read TGCGCCAGCAGGCTGCAGGGTAATGAAAAACTGTTTTTT. Protein product: CASRLQGNEKLFF.